The 18 T cell receptor beta chains listed next were all sequenced from one sample in a study of T-cell memory formation after mild COVID-19. Each CDR3 protein is one row after TCRdb ran MiXCR on the 5' RACE reads. The sample has approximately 250,000 distinct CDR3 sequences; approximately 15% are singletons. Sequences were obtained from PBMCs or a T cell subset sorted from them (not recorded which). All receptors derive from an adult woman who had mild COVID-19 (a few samples of this study predate the infection). Cell type and time point are not known.

A word on this clonotype: Compared with germline, one end of the junction differs, possibly owing to a read error. J is TRBJ1-1 and V is TRBV7-9; 7 bases are a match to TRBD1. The CDR3 contains 16 residues. Germline assignment: CDR1 SEHNR and CDR2 FQNEAQ (reference sequence). The CDR3 loop is CASSEGQRLANIEAFF. As DNA, the CDR3 is TGTGCCAGCAGCGAGGGACAGCGTCTGGCGAACATTGAAGCTTTCTTT.

The rearrangement joins TRBV20-1 to TRBJ1-2, with 7 bases fitting TRBD1. After removal of 6 bases from V and 5 bases from J, the junction contained 15 bases not matched to a gene. From germline, CDR1 is DFQATT and CDR2 SNEGSKA (reference sequence). The CDR3 has 15 amino acids. DNA of the CDR3: TGCAGTGCGTTTAGGGGGCGGTCAGGGAGGTATGGCTACACCTTC. It yields the protein CSAFRGRSGRYGYTF.

Only a few counts were recorded for this clonotype. The chain combines TRBV3-1 with TRBJ1-6, with D unclear. CDR1 is LGHDT and CDR2 is YNNKEL in the germline V gene (reference sequence). Trimming took off 2 bases at V and 5 bases at J, with 16 bases between the two ends. CDR3 length: 17 residues. The CDR3 nucleotides are TGTGCCAGCAGCCAATTATCGTGGGCACAGAATAATTCACCCCTCCACTTT. Protein: CASSQLSWAQNNSPLHF.

This clonotype was observed a handful of times. The chain links TRBV7-9 to TRBJ2-2; 9 nucleotides agree with TRBD1. The V segment lost 5 bases and the J segment 4 bases; nucleotides outside the gene matches: 8. Germline CDR1 reads SEHNR; CDR2 reads FQNEAQ (reference sequence). The CDR3 length is 16 residues. The CDR3 here is CASSPKQGARTGELFF. Written as DNA, the CDR3 is TGTGCCAGCAGCCCTAAACAGGGGGCGCGCACCGGGGAGCTGTTTTTT.

This clonotype was recorded many times. The gene calls are TRBV7-2 and TRBJ2-7, with TRBD1 identical over 7 bases. The length of the CDR3 is 14 residues. Germline CDR1 SGHTA, CDR2 FQGNSA. After removal of 5 bases from V and 0 bases from J, the junction contained 4 bases not matched to a gene. As DNA, the CDR3 is TGTGCCAGCAGCCCACGGGACAGCTCCTACGAGCAGTACTTC. Amino acid sequence: CASSPRDSSYEQYF.

This clonotype was counted between two and nine times. The chain uses TRBV7-2 and TRBJ1-5, with a possible D match to TRBD1 (6 bases). This CDR3 has 18 residues. V gave up 5 bases and J gave up 6 bases, with 26 bases separating them. Germline lookup yields CDR1 SGHTA and CDR2 FQGNSA. The DNA of the CDR3 is TGTGCCAGCAGCCCCTGGGGGCAGGCCGATGAATGGGGTCAGCCCCAGCATTTT. Translated, it gives CASSPWGQADEWGQPQHF. The full variable domain, with the rest looked up from reference TRBV7-2 and TRBJ1-5, is GAGVSQSPSNKVTEKGKDVELRCDPISGHTALYWYRQSLGQGLEFLIYFQGNSAPDKSGLPSDRFSAERTGGSVSTLTIQRTQQEDSAVYLCASSPWGQADEWGQPQHFGDGTRLSIL.

This clonotype was seen a handful of times. The V gene is TRBV20-1, the J gene TRBJ1-1; TRBD1 is a possible D gene (6 bases). The germline V gene encodes CDR1 DFQATT and CDR2 SNEGSKA (reference sequence). The V end lost 3 bases, the J end lost 2 bases, and 16 bases lay between the germline ends. The CDR3 totals 15 residues. DNA for the CDR3: TGCAGTGCTAGTGCGGGGGGCAGGGTCAACACTGAAGCTTTCTTT. Encoded protein: CSASAGGRVNTEAFF.

The chain combines TRBV12-3 or TRBV12-4 with TRBJ1-6, with TRBD1 matching over 7 bases. The CDR3 runs 14 residues. The V and J ends lost 6 bases and 10 bases, in that order; junction bases with no gene match: 9. The CDR3 region has the DNA TGTGCCAGCAGCCTCGGAGGGGGCGAGTCACCCCTCCACTTT. It yields the protein CASSLGGGESPLHF.

This clonotype occurred a few times. This chain's CDR3 is CASSFRKGGRRTSYNEQFF. CDR3 DNA: TGTGCCAGCAGCTTTCGTAAAGGGGGACGGAGGACCTCCTACAATGAGCAGTTCTTC. V and J are TRBV5-6 and TRBJ2-1, with a possible D match to TRBD1 (6 bases). V was shortened by 2 bases and J by 0 bases, with 21 bases between the two germline ends. Germline V lookup: CDR1 SGHDT, CDR2 YYEEEE. The CDR3 has 19 amino acids.

This clonotype turned up a few times. V and J are TRBV24-1 and TRBJ1-1; D is uncertain. Germline V gene data show CDR1 as KGHDR and CDR2 as SFDVKD. V was pared by 0 bases and J by 1 base, with 11 bases between. The CDR3 length is 16 residues. As DNA, the CDR3 is TGTGCCACCAGTGATTTGCATATTGAGGAGAACACTGAAGCTTTCTTT. As protein: CATSDLHIEENTEAFF.

This clonotype was seen a handful of times. V gene TRBV15 combines with J gene TRBJ2-5; no clear D gene. CDR3 length: 15 residues. The ends were cut back, 0 bases at V and 3 bases at J, with 11 bases in the middle. Germline V lookup: CDR1 LNHNV, CDR2 YYDKDF (reference sequence). The CDR3 spells CATSRDLPSKETQYF. CDR3 nucleotides: TGTGCCACCAGCAGAGATCTTCCTTCGAAAGAGACCCAGTACTTC. Full variable domain (missing parts from reference TRBV15 and TRBJ2-5): DAMVIQNPRYQVTQFGKPVTLSCSQTLNHNVMYWYQQKSSQAPKLLFHYYDKDFNNEADTPDNFQSRRPNTSFCFLDIRSPGLGDTAMYLCATSRDLPSKETQYFGPGTRLLVL.

Only one count was recorded for this clonotype. The chain employs TRBV5-6 and TRBJ2-4, with 7 bases that match TRBD1. CDR1 SGHDT and CDR2 YYEEEE come from the germline V gene. V lost 2 bases to trimming and J lost 8 bases; unmatched junction nucleotides: 4. This CDR3 comprises 13 residues. The CDR3 DNA reads TGTGCCAGCAGCTTACAGGGGTTGGACATTCAGTACTTC. This codes for CASSLQGLDIQYF.

The rearrangement uses TRBV12-3 or TRBV12-4 and TRBJ1-1; a possible D gene is TRBD1 (5 bases). The CDR3 contains 16 residues. The V end was cut by 6 bases, the J end by 8 bases, with 25 bases between. CDR3 in DNA: TGTGCCAGCAGCCCACTTGGGGGTCGTGTACTCGCGGAAGCTTTCTTT. Translated: CASSPLGGRVLAEAFF.

The V and J genes are TRBV5-1 and TRBJ2-7; 8 bases line up with TRBD1. This CDR3 contains 14 residues. V trimming: 3 bases; J trimming: 5 bases; junction bases outside the gene matches: 7. Germline CDR1 SGHRS, CDR2 YFSETQ. In DNA form, the CDR3 reads TGCGCCAGCAGCTCCGGACAGGGAGGTAACGAGCAGTACTTC. Protein product: CASSSGQGGNEQYF.

In this sample, this clonotype turned up a few times. The V call is TRBV3-1, the J call TRBJ1-1; perhaps TRBD1 as D (5 bases). The CDR3 is 16 residues long. CDR1 is LGHDT, CDR2 YNNKEL, per germline (reference sequence). V lost 1 base, J lost 2 bases, and 14 bases lay in between. CDR3: CASSQVGGHRNTEAFF. For the CDR3, the DNA is TGTGCCAGCAGCCAAGTGGGAGGACATCGTAACACTGAAGCTTTCTTT.

The V and J genes are TRBV12-3 or TRBV12-4 and TRBJ2-5; 8 positions agree with TRBD2. The CDR3 sequence is 14 residues long. J lost 5 bases, V lost 6 bases, and 8 bases had no gene match. The CDR3 loop reads CASSHSGRSETQYF. The CDR3 nucleotides are TGTGCCAGCAGCCACAGCGGGAGAAGCGAGACCCAGTACTTC.

For the CDR3, the DNA is TGTGCCAGCAGTTTCGTGGACAGGGGTAGCGAGCAGTACTTC. Translated, it gives CASSFVDRGSEQYF. The J gene is TRBJ2-7, the V gene TRBV12-3 or TRBV12-4; 9 nucleotides agree with TRBD1. This CDR3 is 14 amino acids long. The V and J ends lost 3 bases and 6 bases, in that order; junction bases with no gene match: 6.

This clonotype was seen a few times. The chain couples TRBV30 to TRBJ1-2; D not resolved. V was shortened by 5 bases and J by 0 bases, with 13 bases between the two germline ends. Per germline, CDR1 GTSNPN and CDR2 SVGIG (reference sequence). The CDR3 is 14 residues long. For the CDR3, the DNA is TGTGCCTGGGGAGGCGACACCTCTAACTATGGCTACACCTTC. Translating gives CAWGGDTSNYGYTF. The full variable domain, rest sourced from reference TRBV30 and TRBJ1-2, is SQTIHQWPATLVQPVGSPLSLECTVEGTSNPNLYWYRQAAGRGLQLLFYSVGIGQISSEVPQNLSASRPQDRQFILSSKKLLLSDSGFYLCAWGGDTSNYGYTFGSGTRLTVV.